The next 32 T cell receptor beta chains were all read from a single sample in a study of T cell changes during pregnancy in multiple sclerosis. The assay was immunoSEQ multiplex PCR, and TCRdb's table has in-frame clones only and misses some. The sample lists about 66,000 clones, 75% to 95% occurring once. Sequenced here: peripheral blood, sampled in the third trimester of pregnancy. All receptors come from a female donor with multiple sclerosis, enrolled in a pregnancy study.

The rearrangement links TRBV7-3 to TRBJ2-7, with D possibly being TRBD1 (6 bases). The germline V gene encodes CDR1 SGHTA and CDR2 FQGTGA. Trimming cost V 2 bases and J 3 bases, with 11 bases left between them. CDR3 size: 14 residues. CDR3 protein: CASSLRTENYEQYF. CDR3 sequence (DNA): TGTGCCAGCAGCTTACGGACAGAGAACTACGAGCAGTACTTC.

The chain has TRBV7-2 and TRBJ2-3, with D perhaps matching TRBD1 (5 bases). The CDR3 totals 11 residues. The germline V gene encodes CDR1 SGHTA and CDR2 FQGNSA. Between the trimmed V and J ends, which lost 8 bases and 2 bases, there was a span of 5 bases. For the CDR3, the DNA is TGTGCCAGCGGGGCCACAGATACGCAGTATTTT. Translating it yields CASGATDTQYF.

This clone was counted once. The chain has TRBV19 and TRBJ1-5; D perhaps matches TRBD1 (6 bases). Germline V lookup: CDR1 LNHDA, CDR2 SQIVND (reference sequence). V lost 3 bases to trimming and J lost 4 bases, with 16 bases between them. This CDR3 comprises 16 residues. CDR3 in amino acids: CASSMDRPPRNQPQHF. The CDR3 nucleotides read TGTGCCAGTAGTATGGACAGACCCCCCAGAAATCAGCCCCAGCATTTT. The full variable domain, its missing parts supplied by reference TRBV19 and TRBJ1-5, is DGGITQSPKYLFRKEGQNVTLSCEQNLNHDAMYWYRQDPGQGLRLIYYSQIVNDFQKGDIAEGYSVSREKKESFPLTVTSAQKNPTAFYLCASSMDRPPRNQPQHFGDGTRLSIL.

Notes on this clone: This CDR3 is also generated by other DNA sequences in the sample. The J gene is TRBJ1-1, the V gene TRBV27; D unresolved. The CDR3 is made up of 15 amino acids. Germline loops: CDR1 MNHEY, CDR2 SMNVEV (reference sequence). V was pared by 2 bases and J by 1 base, with 11 bases between. CDR3 in DNA: TGTGCCAGCAGTTTAAGGAGCCGGGGGAACACTGAAGCTTTCTTT. Translating gives CASSLRSRGNTEAFF.

The V gene is TRBV6-6, the J gene TRBJ1-2; D gene uncertain. Trimming removed 6 bases from V and 2 bases from J, with 10 bases in between. Germline V gene data show CDR1 as MNHNY and CDR2 as SVGAGI (reference sequence). There are 13 residues in the CDR3. CDR3 in DNA: TGTGCCAGCAGAGGTGGGCAGAACTATGGCTACACCTTC. Its translation is CASRGGQNYGYTF.

CDR3 in amino acids: CASSLQGPQETQYF. Written as DNA, the CDR3 is TGCGCCAGCAGCTTACAGGGGCCCCAAGAGACCCAGTACTTC. The chain has TRBV5-1 and TRBJ2-5, with 7 bases identical to TRBD1. After removal of 2 bases from V and 1 base from J, the junction contained 2 bases not matched to a gene. Looked up from germline, CDR1 is SGHRS and CDR2 is YFSETQ. The CDR3 contains 14 residues.

This clone appeared many times. This sequence joins TRBV4-2 and TRBJ2-2, with TRBD2 as a possible D gene (6 bases). V lost 7 bases and J lost 5, with 14 bases in between. The CDR3 totals 14 residues. CDR1 and CDR2 (germline): LGHNA, YNFKEQ. For the CDR3, the DNA is TGTGCCAGCACGGCTAGCGTGGAGACCGGGGAGCTGTTTTTT. The encoded protein is CASTASVETGELFF.

The rearrangement links TRBV4-1 to TRBJ2-7, with 10 bases fitting TRBD1. The CDR3 loop spans 19 amino acids. Per the germline V gene, CDR1 is MGHRA and CDR2 is YSYEKL. V was clipped by 1 base and J by 0 bases; unmatched bases: 12. CDR3 sequence reads: CASSQAAGPTGGLSYEQYF. CDR3 sequence (DNA): TGCGCCAGCAGCCAAGCCGCCGGACCGACAGGGGGCCTCTCCTACGAGCAGTACTTC.

Only one count was recorded for this clone. The rearrangement uses TRBV6-5 and TRBJ2-5; the match to TRBD1 covers 7 bases. Germline CDR1 is MNHEY and CDR2 is SVGAGI. CDR3 length: 14 residues. V shed 6 bases and J 2 bases; nucleotides not matched to a gene: 6. The CDR3 here is CASRPWDRQETQYF. The CDR3 DNA sequence: TGTGCCAGCAGGCCCTGGGACAGACAAGAGACCCAGTACTTC.

The chain has TRBV25-1 and TRBJ2-3; the D is unclear. The CDR3 sequence is 13 residues long. Germline CDR1 and CDR2: MGHDK and SYGVNS. The V gene lost 5 bases and the J gene lost 0 bases, with 6 bases spanning the gap. As DNA, the CDR3 is TGTGCCAGCAGTCTTCTTAGCACAGATACGCAGTATTTT. It encodes CASSLLSTDTQYF.

As DNA, the CDR3 is TGTGCCAGCAGCTTAGGGGCAGCCTTCAATGAGCAGTTCTTC. Its translation: CASSLGAAFNEQFF. V and J are TRBV7-9 and TRBJ2-1; D call uncertain. V was pared by 1 base and J by 6 bases, with 10 bases between. This CDR3 contains 14 residues. Per germline, CDR1 SEHNR and CDR2 FQNEAQ (reference sequence).

The chain joins TRBV10-3 to TRBJ1-6, with D uncertain. Between the trimmed V and J ends, which lost 4 bases and 5 bases, there was a span of 12 bases. Germline lookup yields CDR1 ENHRY and CDR2 SYGVKD. CDR3 size: 15 residues. The CDR3 loop reads CAISGPGGDNSPLHF. CDR3 in DNA: TGTGCCATCAGTGGCCCTGGCGGGGATAATTCACCCCTCCACTTT.

This chain joins TRBV7-2 and TRBJ2-3; TRBD2 agrees at 10 bases. The CDR3 contains 17 residues. Trimming cost V 2 bases and J 3 bases; bases outside gene matches: 8. The germline CDR1 and CDR2 sequences are SGHTA and FQGNSA. The CDR3 DNA reads as TGTGCCAGCAGCTTACGGCCTAGCGGGAGTCCAACAGATACGCAGTATTTT. Its protein is CASSLRPSGSPTDTQYF. The variable domain in full, completed from reference TRBV7-2 and TRBJ2-3, reads GAGVSQSPSNKVTEKGKDVELRCDPISGHTALYWYRQSLGQGLEFLIYFQGNSAPDKSGLPSDRFSAERTGGSVSTLTIQRTQQEDSAVYLCASSLRPSGSPTDTQYFGPGTRLTVL.

V gene TRBV14 combines with J gene TRBJ1-5; the match to TRBD1 covers 7 bases. V gave up 1 base and J gave up 2 bases; unmatched junction bases: 2. CDR3 length equals 15 residues. Germline V gene lookup returns CDR1 SGHDN and CDR2 FVKESK. This CDR3 reads CASSQGQGRNQPQHF. The CDR3 DNA sequence: TGTGCCAGCAGCCAAGGACAGGGACGCAATCAGCCCCAGCATTTT. The full variable domain, its missing parts supplied by reference TRBV14 and TRBJ1-5, is EAGVTQFPSHSVIEKGQTVTLRCDPISGHDNLYWYRRVMGKEIKFLLHFVKESKQDESGMPNNRFLAERTGGTYSTLKVQPAELEDSGVYFCASSQGQGRNQPQHFGDGTRLSIL.

The chain uses TRBV11-3 and TRBJ1-1; D might be TRBD1 (5 bases). This CDR3 is built from 12 residues. The V gene's germline CDR1 is SGHNT and CDR2 YENEEA. V was trimmed by 4 bases and J by 9 bases, leaving 12 bases between them. DNA of the CDR3: TGTGCCAGCAGCTCCCAGGGAATGCAAGCTTTCTTT. Amino acids: CASSSQGMQAFF. Based on the CDR3 plus reference TRBV11-3 and TRBJ1-1, the full variable domain is EAGVVQSPRYKIIEKKQPVAFWCNPISGHNTLYWYLQNLGQGPELLIRYENEEAVDDSQLPKDRFSAERLKGVDSTLKIQPAELGDSAVYLCASSSQGMQAFFGQGTRLTVV.

V is TRBV27 and J is TRBJ2-3, with TRBD1 identical over 8 bases. Germline V CDR1 and CDR2: MNHEY, SMNVEV (reference sequence). This CDR3 is 15 amino acids long. V was pared by 4 bases and J by 3 bases, with 6 bases of the junction left unmatched. CDR3 nucleotide sequence: TGTGCCAGCAGTTCAACGGACAGGGCGACAGATACGCAGTATTTT. Protein product: CASSSTDRATDTQYF.

CDR3 sequence (DNA): TGTGCCAGCAGTGAATTGAGCGTGGATGGGAGCTCCTACGAGCAGTACTTC. Translating gives CASSELSVDGSSYEQYF. This chain connects TRBV6-1 to TRBJ2-7; perhaps TRBD2 as D (5 bases). Germline CDR1 reads MNHNS; CDR2 reads SASEGT. The CDR3 totals 17 residues. Trimming removed 2 bases from V and 0 bases from J, with 17 bases in between.

This clone has a single count. The chain has TRBV27 and TRBJ2-7, with D perhaps matching TRBD2 (6 bases). V lost 7 bases and J lost 2, with 9 bases in between. In germline, CDR1 is MNHEY, CDR2 SMNVEV (reference sequence). The CDR3 is 12 amino acids. CDR3 bases: TGTGCCAGCAAGGGAGGCCCCTACGAGCAGTACTTC. Amino acid sequence: CASKGGPYEQYF.

V is TRBV30 and J is TRBJ2-1; D is unclear. The CDR3 contains 14 residues. Germline CDR1 reads GTSNPN; CDR2 reads SVGIG (reference sequence). Trimming took 0 bases from V and 7 from J, leaving 13 bases between them. CDR3 DNA sequence: TGTGCCTGGAGTGTTAGTTCTTACGCAAATGAGCAGTTCTTC. This gives the protein CAWSVSSYANEQFF.

This sequence joins TRBV5-1 and TRBJ1-2, with a possible D match to TRBD1 (5 bases). This CDR3 contains 15 residues. The V gene lost 0 bases and the J gene lost 6 bases, with 15 bases spanning the gap. CDR1 and CDR2 from the germline V gene are SGHRS and YFSETQ. Written as DNA, the CDR3 is TGCGCCAGCAGCTTGGCGGAGGGAGGGGCCAATGGCTACACCTTC. This gives the protein CASSLAEGGANGYTF.

The J gene is TRBJ2-2, the V gene TRBV6-1; tentatively, D is TRBD1 (6 bases). The CDR3 is 16 residues long. Looked up from germline, CDR1 is MNHNS and CDR2 is SASEGT. With 3 bases removed from V and 7 bases from J, the gap between germline ends came to 18 bases. CDR3: CASSDGGGVKIGELFF. Here the CDR3 DNA reads TGTGCCAGCAGTGATGGGGGCGGTGTTAAGATCGGGGAGCTGTTTTTT.

The chain has TRBV11-1 and TRBJ1-1; 7 nucleotides agree with TRBD1. Trimming cost V 6 bases and J 3 bases; bases outside gene matches: 4. The CDR3 extends over 13 amino acids. Looked up from germline, CDR1 is SGHAT and CDR2 is FQDESV (reference sequence). CDR3 bases: TGTGCCAGCAGACGACAGGGAGACACTGAAGCTTTCTTT. It yields the protein CASRRQGDTEAFF.

This chain connects TRBV20-1 to TRBJ2-1; no definite D call. CDR3 length: 10 residues. From germline, CDR1 is DFQATT and CDR2 SNEGSKA (reference sequence). V was trimmed by 7 bases and J by 6 bases, leaving 7 bases between them. The CDR3 is CSGSINEQFF. CDR3 in DNA: TGCAGTGGCAGTATCAATGAGCAGTTCTTC.

This clone was observed a few times. The chain couples TRBV2 to TRBJ1-5; 8 nucleotides agree with TRBD1. Germline V gives CDR1 SNHLY, CDR2 FYNNEI. V shed 3 bases and J 4 bases; nucleotides not matched to a gene: 11. CDR3 length: 17 amino acids. CDR3 coding DNA: TGTGCCAGCAGTGACCCACAGGGGGGTTTGGGAAATCAGCCCCAGCATTTT. Translated, it gives CASSDPQGGLGNQPQHF.

This clone was seen only once. This sequence joins TRBV4-2 and TRBJ2-5; D remains ambiguous. Germline V gene data show CDR1 as LGHNA and CDR2 as YNFKEQ. The V end was cut by 1 base, the J end by 2 bases, with 5 bases between. This CDR3 comprises 13 residues. The CDR3 DNA is TGTGCCAGCAGCCAAGGTGAGCAAGAGACCCAGTACTTC. Its translation: CASSQGEQETQYF.

The chain joins TRBV11-2 to TRBJ2-1, with 12 nucleotides matching TRBD2. Germline CDR1 SGHAT, CDR2 FQNNGV. The CDR3 is made up of 15 amino acids. With 5 bases clipped from V and 4 bases from J, the junction kept 3 bases outside the gene matches. The CDR3 nucleotides are TGTGCCAGCAGCCAGGGGACTAGCGGGTACAATGAGCAGTTCTTC. As protein: CASSQGTSGYNEQFF.

This clone was counted between two and nine times. V usage is TRBV5-4 and J usage is TRBJ1-2; 8 bases agree with TRBD1. J gave up 6 bases and V 1 base, and 2 bases lay outside the gene matches. The germline CDR1 and CDR2 sequences are SGHNT and YYREEE (reference sequence). There are 13 residues in the CDR3. CDR3 sequence (DNA): TGTGCCAGCAGCTTGAACAGGGGGGATGGCTACACCTTC. Protein sequence: CASSLNRGDGYTF.

A few counts support this clone. This rearrangement joins TRBV7-3 to TRBJ1-2; D is undetermined. The germline V and J ends were trimmed by 7 bases and 6 bases, with 15 bases remaining between them. CDR1 is SGHTA, CDR2 FQGTGA, per germline. The CDR3 extends over 13 amino acids. Here the CDR3 reads CASKITGGDGYTF. CDR3 nucleotide sequence: TGTGCCAGCAAAATCACCGGAGGCGATGGCTACACCTTC.

The J gene is TRBJ2-2, the V gene TRBV19; D perhaps matches TRBD2 (6 bases). From germline, CDR1 is LNHDA and CDR2 SQIVND (reference sequence). The V gene lost 5 bases and the J gene lost 4 bases, with 23 bases spanning the gap. The CDR3 loop spans 18 amino acids. CDR3 sequence: CASSPPNEGGVFTGELFF. CDR3 nucleotides: TGTGCCAGTAGTCCCCCTAATGAAGGAGGGGTATTCACCGGGGAGCTGTTTTTT.

The J gene is TRBJ2-1, the V gene TRBV5-1, with TRBD2 identical over 9 bases. Trimming took 5 bases from V and 2 from J; bases not matched to a gene: 2. This CDR3 has 14 amino acids. Looked up from germline, CDR1 is SGHRS and CDR2 is YFSETQ. CDR3 DNA: TGCGCCAGCAGGGCGGGAGGGGCCTACAATGAGCAGTTCTTC. Translation: CASRAGGAYNEQFF.

The rearrangement joins TRBV7-8 to TRBJ1-1; TRBD1 might be the D (5 bases). The CDR3 sequence is 12 residues long. The V gene's germline CDR1 is SGHVS and CDR2 FQNEAQ. Trimming left V 10 bases short and J 4 bases short, with 13 bases between. The CDR3 sequence is CATRGEGTEAFF. The DNA for the CDR3 is TGTGCCACCCGGGGGGAAGGCACTGAAGCTTTCTTT.

The count of this clone is one. The rearrangement links TRBV7-8 to TRBJ1-3; D call uncertain. Germline-derived CDR1 and CDR2 are SGHVS and FQNEAQ. The CDR3 consists of 16 residues. Trimming pared 1 base from V and 0 bases from J, leaving 10 bases between. This chain's CDR3 is CASSLGRRYSGNTIYF. The CDR3 DNA sequence: TGTGCCAGCAGCTTAGGTCGGCGGTACTCTGGAAACACCATATATTTT.